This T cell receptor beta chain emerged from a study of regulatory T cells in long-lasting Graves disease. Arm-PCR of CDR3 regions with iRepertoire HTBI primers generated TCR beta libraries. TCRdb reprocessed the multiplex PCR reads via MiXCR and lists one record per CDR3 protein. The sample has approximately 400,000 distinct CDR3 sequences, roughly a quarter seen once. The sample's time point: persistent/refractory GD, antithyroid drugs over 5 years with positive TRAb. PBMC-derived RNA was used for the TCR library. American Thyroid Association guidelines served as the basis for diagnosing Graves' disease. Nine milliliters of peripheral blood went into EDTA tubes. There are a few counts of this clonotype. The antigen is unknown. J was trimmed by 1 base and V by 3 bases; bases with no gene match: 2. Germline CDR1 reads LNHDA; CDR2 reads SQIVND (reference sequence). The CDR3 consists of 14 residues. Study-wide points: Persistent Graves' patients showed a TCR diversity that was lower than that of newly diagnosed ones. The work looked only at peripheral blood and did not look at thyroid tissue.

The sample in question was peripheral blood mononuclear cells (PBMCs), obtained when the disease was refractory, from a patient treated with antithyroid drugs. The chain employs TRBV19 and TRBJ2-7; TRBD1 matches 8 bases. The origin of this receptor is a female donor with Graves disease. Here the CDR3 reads CASSIWTGSYEQYF. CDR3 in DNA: TGTGCCAGTAGTATTTGGACAGGGTCCTACGAGCAGTACTTC. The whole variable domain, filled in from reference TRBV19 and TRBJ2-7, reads DGGITQSPKYLFRKEGQNVTLSCEQNLNHDAMYWYRQDPGQGLRLIYYSQIVNDFQKGDIAEGYSVSREKKESFPLTVTSAQKNPTAFYLCASSIWTGSYEQYFGPGTRLTVT.